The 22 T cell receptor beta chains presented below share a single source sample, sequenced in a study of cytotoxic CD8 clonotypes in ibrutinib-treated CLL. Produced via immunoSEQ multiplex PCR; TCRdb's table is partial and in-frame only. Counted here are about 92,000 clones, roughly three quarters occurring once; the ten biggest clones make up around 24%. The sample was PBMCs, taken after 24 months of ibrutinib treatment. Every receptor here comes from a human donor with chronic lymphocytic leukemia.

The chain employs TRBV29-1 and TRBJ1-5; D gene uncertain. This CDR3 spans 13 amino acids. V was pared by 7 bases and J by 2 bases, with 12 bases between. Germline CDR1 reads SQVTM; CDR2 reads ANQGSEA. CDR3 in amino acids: CSAIVGGNQPQHF. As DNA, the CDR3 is TGCAGCGCTATCGTAGGCGGCAATCAGCCCCAGCATTTT. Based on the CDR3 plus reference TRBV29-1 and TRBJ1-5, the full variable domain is SAVISQKPSRDICQRGTSLTIQCQVDSQVTMMFWYRQQPGQSLTLIATANQGSEATYESGFVIDKFPISRPNLTFSTLTVSNMSPEDSSIYLCSAIVGGNQPQHFGDGTRLSIL.

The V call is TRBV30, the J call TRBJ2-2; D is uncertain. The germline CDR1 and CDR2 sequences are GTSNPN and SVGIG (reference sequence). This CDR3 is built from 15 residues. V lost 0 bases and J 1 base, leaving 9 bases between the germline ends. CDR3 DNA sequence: TGTGCCTGGAGTGTAAAGACGATGAACACCGGGGAGCTGTTTTTT. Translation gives CAWSVKTMNTGELFF.

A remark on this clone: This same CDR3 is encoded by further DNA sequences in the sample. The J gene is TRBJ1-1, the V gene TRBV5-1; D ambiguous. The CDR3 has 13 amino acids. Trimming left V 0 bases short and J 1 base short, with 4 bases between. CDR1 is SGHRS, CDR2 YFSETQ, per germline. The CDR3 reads CASSLGGNTEAFF. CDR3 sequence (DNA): TGCGCCAGCAGCTTGGGTGGGAACACTGAAGCTTTCTTT. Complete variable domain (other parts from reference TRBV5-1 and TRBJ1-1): KAGVTQTPRYLIKTRGQQVTLSCSPISGHRSVSWYQQTPGQGLQFLFEYFSETQRNKGNFPGRFSGRQFSNSRSEMNVSTLELGDSALYLCASSLGGNTEAFFGQGTRLTVV.

CDR3 nucleotide sequence: TGTGCCAGCAGTTCCTTGGGACAGGGGGCGGATGGCTACACCTTC. This sequence encodes CASSSLGQGADGYTF. The gene calls are TRBV28 and TRBJ1-2, with TRBD1 matching 12 bases. J was trimmed by 6 bases and V by 4 bases; bases with no gene match: 6. CDR3 length: 15 residues. The germline V gene encodes CDR1 MDHEN and CDR2 SYDVKM.

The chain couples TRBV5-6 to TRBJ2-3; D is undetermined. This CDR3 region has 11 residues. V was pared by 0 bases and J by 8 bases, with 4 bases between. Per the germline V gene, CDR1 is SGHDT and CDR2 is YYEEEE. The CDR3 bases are TGTGCCAGCAGCTTGGACGGTACGCAGTATTTT. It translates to CASSLDGTQYF.

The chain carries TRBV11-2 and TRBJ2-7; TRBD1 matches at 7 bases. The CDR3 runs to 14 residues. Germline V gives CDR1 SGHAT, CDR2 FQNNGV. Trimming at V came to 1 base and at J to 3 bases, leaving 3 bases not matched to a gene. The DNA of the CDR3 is TGTGCCAGCAGCTTAGGGGACAGTCTCTACGAGCAGTACTTC. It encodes CASSLGDSLYEQYF. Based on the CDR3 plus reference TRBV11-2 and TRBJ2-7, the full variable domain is EAGVAQSPRYKIIEKRQSVAFWCNPISGHATLYWYQQILGQGPKLLIQFQNNGVVDDSQLPKDRFSAERLKGVDSTLKIQPAKLEDSAVYLCASSLGDSLYEQYFGPGTRLTVT.

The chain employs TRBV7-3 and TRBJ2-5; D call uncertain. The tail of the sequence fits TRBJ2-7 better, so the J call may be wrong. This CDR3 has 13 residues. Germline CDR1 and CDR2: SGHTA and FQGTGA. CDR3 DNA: TGTGCCAGCAGCTCCTCCGTTGGTAACGAGCAGTACTTC. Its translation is CASSSSVGNEQYF.

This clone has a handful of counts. As DNA, the CDR3 is TGTGCCACCAGTTTACCGGGACAGGCATACGAGCAGTACTTC. Translation: CATSLPGQAYEQYF. The rearrangement uses TRBV15 and TRBJ2-7, with 8 bases aligning to TRBD1. The CDR3 runs to 14 residues. Germline loops: CDR1 LNHNV, CDR2 YYDKDF (reference sequence). Losses at the gene ends were 6 bases for V and 4 bases for J; bases not matched to a gene: 8.

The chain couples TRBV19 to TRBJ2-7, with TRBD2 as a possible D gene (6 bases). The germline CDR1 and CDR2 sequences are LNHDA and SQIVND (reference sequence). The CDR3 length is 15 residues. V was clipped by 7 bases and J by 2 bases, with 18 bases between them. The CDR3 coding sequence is TGTGCCAGTACTCTCTCCACAGGAGGGGCCTACGAGCAGTACTTC. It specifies CASTLSTGGAYEQYF.

The chain's CDR3 is CASRRQGRNTEAFF. The CDR3 bases are TGTGCCAGTAGGAGACAGGGGAGGAACACTGAAGCTTTCTTT. This chain joins TRBV19 and TRBJ1-1; 8 bases agree with TRBD1. Germline V lookup: CDR1 LNHDA, CDR2 SQIVND (reference sequence). The CDR3 is made up of 14 amino acids. The J segment lost 1 base and the V segment lost 6 bases, leaving 4 bases of the junction unmatched.

The CDR3 loop is CASSSLRGGSQETQYF. The CDR3, as DNA: TGCGCCAGCAGCTCGTTGCGGGGGGGCTCCCAAGAGACCCAGTACTTC. The rearrangement joins TRBV5-1 to TRBJ2-5; the match to TRBD2 covers 9 bases. The trim removed 3 bases at V and 1 base at J, leaving 7 bases unmatched. The germline CDR1 and CDR2 sequences are SGHRS and YFSETQ. The CDR3 is 16 residues long.

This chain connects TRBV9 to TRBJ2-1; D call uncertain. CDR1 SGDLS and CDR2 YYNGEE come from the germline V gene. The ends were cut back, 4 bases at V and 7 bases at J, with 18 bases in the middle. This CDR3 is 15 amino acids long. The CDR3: CASSPPAREVNEQFF. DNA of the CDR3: TGTGCCAGCAGCCCCCCAGCCCGTGAAGTGAATGAGCAGTTCTTC. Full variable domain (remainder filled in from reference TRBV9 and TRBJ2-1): DSGVTQTPKHLITATGQRVTLRCSPRSGDLSVYWYQQSLDQGLQFLIQYYNGEERAKGNILERFSAQQFPDLHSELNLSSLELGDSALYFCASSPPAREVNEQFFGPGTRLTVL.

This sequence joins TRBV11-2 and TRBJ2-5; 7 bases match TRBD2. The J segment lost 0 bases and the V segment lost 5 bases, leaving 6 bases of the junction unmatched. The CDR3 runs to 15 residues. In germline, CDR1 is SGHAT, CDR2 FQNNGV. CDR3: CASSPRGGYQETQYF. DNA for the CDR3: TGTGCCAGCAGCCCGCGCGGGGGATACCAAGAGACCCAGTACTTC.

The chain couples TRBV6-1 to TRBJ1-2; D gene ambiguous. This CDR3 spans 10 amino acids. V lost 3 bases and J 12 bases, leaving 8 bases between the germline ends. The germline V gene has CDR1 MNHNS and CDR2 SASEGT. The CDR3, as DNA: TGTGCCAGCAGTGATACCTTGAACACCTTC. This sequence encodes CASSDTLNTF.

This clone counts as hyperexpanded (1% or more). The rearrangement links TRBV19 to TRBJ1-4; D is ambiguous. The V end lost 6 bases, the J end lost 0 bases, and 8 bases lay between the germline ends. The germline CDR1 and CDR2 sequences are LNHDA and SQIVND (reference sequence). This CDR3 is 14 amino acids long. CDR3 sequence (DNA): TGTGCCAGTAGGAAGGGTGCAACTAATGAAAAACTGTTTTTT. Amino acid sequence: CASRKGATNEKLFF.

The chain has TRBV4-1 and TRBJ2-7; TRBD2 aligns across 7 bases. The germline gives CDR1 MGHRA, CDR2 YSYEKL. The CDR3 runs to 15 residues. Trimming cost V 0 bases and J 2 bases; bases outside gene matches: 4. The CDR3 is CASSQDLAVPYEQYF. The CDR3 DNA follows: TGCGCCAGCAGCCAAGACCTAGCGGTACCCTACGAGCAGTACTTC.

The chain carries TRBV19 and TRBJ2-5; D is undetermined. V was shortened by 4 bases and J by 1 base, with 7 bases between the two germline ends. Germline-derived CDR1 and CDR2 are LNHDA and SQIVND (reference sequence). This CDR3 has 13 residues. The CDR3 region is CASSKGAQETQYF. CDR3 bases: TGTGCCAGTAGTAAAGGAGCCCAAGAGACCCAGTACTTC.

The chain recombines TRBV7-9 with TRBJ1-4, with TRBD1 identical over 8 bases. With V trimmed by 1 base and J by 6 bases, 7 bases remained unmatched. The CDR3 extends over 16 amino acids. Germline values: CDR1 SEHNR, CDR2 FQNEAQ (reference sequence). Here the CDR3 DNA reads TGTGCCAGCAGCTTAGATTTCGGACAGGGCGATGAAAAACTGTTTTTT. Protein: CASSLDFGQGDEKLFF.

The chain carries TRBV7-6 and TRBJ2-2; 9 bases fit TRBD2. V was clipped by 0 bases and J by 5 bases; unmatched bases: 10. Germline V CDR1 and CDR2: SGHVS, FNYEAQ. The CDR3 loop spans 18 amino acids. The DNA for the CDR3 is TGTGCCAGCAGCTTAGCTCGGGCTAGCGGGATATCTACCGGGGAGCTGTTTTTT. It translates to CASSLARASGISTGELFF.

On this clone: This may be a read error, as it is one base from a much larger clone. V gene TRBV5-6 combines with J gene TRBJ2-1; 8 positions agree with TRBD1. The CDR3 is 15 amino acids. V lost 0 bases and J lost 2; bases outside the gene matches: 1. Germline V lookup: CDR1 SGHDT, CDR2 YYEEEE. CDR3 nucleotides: TGTGCCAGCAGCTTGGGGGACAGGACCTACAATGAGCAGTTCTTC. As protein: CASSLGDRTYNEQFF.

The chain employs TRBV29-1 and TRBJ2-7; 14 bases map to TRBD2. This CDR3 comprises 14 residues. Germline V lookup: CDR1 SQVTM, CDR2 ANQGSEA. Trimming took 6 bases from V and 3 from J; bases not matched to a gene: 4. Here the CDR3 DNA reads TGCAGCGTAGCCGGGACTAGCGGGAGCTACGAGCAGTACTTC. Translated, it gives CSVAGTSGSYEQYF.

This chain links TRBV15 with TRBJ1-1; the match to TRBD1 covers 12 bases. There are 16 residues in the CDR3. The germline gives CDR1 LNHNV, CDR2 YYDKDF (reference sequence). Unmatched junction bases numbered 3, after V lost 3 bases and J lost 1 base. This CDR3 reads CATSRGQGAGNTEAFF. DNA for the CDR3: TGTGCCACCAGCAGGGGACAGGGGGCTGGGAACACTGAAGCTTTCTTT.